The 5 T cell receptor beta chains presented below share a single source sample, sequenced in a study of identical twins' blood T cells. TCRdb reprocessed the 5' RACE reads via MiXCR and lists one record per CDR3 protein. The sample includes 350,000 to 450,000 distinct CDR3 sequences, under 30% of them seen just once. The sequenced material came from PBMCs. The origin of the receptors is a woman between 18 and 49 years old in good health.

This chain joins TRBV2 and TRBJ2-7; no clear D. CDR1 and CDR2 (germline): SNHLY, FYNNEI. CDR3 length equals 16 residues. Trimming removed 1 base at V and 3 bases at J, with 16 bases between. The CDR3 nucleotides are TGTGCCAGCAGTGAAGAGGGTTGGCAAGAATACTACGAGCAGTACTTC. It encodes CASSEEGWQEYYEQYF.

The rearrangement links TRBV12-3 or TRBV12-4 to TRBJ1-1; D is unresolved. Trimming took 5 bases from V and 1 from J, leaving 14 bases between them. The CDR3 loop spans 15 amino acids. In DNA form, the CDR3 reads TGTGCCAGCAGTCTTTCGACCGAGGCGAACACTGAAGCTTTCTTT. It codes for CASSLSTEANTEAFF.

This clonotype showed up many times. The chain is built from TRBV29-1 and TRBJ2-3; D uncertain. The length of the CDR3 is 12 residues. CDR1 is SQVTM and CDR2 is ANQGSEA in the germline V gene. Trimming cost V 5 bases and J 4 bases, with 10 bases left between them. The DNA of the CDR3 is TGCAGCGTTCTTCCCCCCTCAGATACGCAGTATTTT. It translates to CSVLPPSDTQYF.

This clonotype turned up a few times. The chain links TRBV20-1 to TRBJ2-3; tentatively, D is TRBD1 (5 bases). The CDR3 spans 15 residues. From germline, CDR1 is DFQATT and CDR2 SNEGSKA (reference sequence). Trimming cost V 3 bases and J 2 bases, with 15 bases left between them. DNA for the CDR3: TGCAGTGCTAGGGACATCGAATTGTACACAGATACGCAGTATTTT. This gives the protein CSARDIELYTDTQYF.

At least ten counts were recorded for this clonotype. This chain joins TRBV20-1 and TRBJ2-3, with D perhaps matching TRBD1 (6 bases). Trimming stripped 1 base from V and 9 bases from J, with 14 bases between. The length of the CDR3 is 13 residues. Germline CDR1 is DFQATT and CDR2 is SNEGSKA (reference sequence). The CDR3 is CSARVGGGQTQYF. Here the CDR3 DNA reads TGCAGTGCTAGAGTTGGGGGCGGGCAGACGCAGTATTTT.